The 20 T cell receptor beta chains below were found in one sample sequenced in a study of identical twins. In TCRdb, the 5' RACE reads were re-called with MiXCR into one record per CDR3 protein. The table shows around 250,000 distinct CDR3 sequences, with roughly 8.7% occurring only once. The same data also contributed to another study, on yellow fever vaccine responses in identical twins.

Source material: CD8+ T cells sorted from blood. Receptors originate from a woman aged 18-29 years in good health.

This clonotype showed up many times. This chain links TRBV6-1 with TRBJ2-1; D is uncertain. The germline V gene encodes CDR1 MNHNS and CDR2 SASEGT. With 1 base removed from V and 4 bases from J, the gap between germline ends came to 8 bases. The CDR3 runs 14 residues. This CDR3 is CASSEGVEYNEQFF. For the CDR3, the DNA is TGTGCCAGCAGTGAAGGGGTGGAATACAATGAGCAGTTCTTC.

J is TRBJ2-5 and V is TRBV6-5; TRBD2 might be the D (6 bases). The germline CDR1 and CDR2 sequences are MNHEY and SVGAGI. Trimming removed 7 bases at V and 5 bases at J, with 17 bases between. The CDR3 spans 14 residues. In nucleotides, the CDR3 is TGTGCCAGCACTTCCTCAAGCGGGCGGGAGACCCAGTACTTC. Translated: CASTSSSGRETQYF.

V is TRBV7-8 and J is TRBJ2-7, with no clear D. This CDR3 has 14 amino acids. With 4 bases removed from V and 0 bases from J, the gap between germline ends came to 10 bases. Per germline, CDR1 SGHVS and CDR2 FQNEAQ. In nucleotides, the CDR3 is TGTGCCAGCAGCTCGACACTGATCTCCTACGAGCAGTACTTC. Translation gives CASSSTLISYEQYF.

In this sample, this clonotype turned up many times. This chain connects TRBV5-1 to TRBJ2-3; TRBD1 aligns across 7 bases. Germline V lookup: CDR1 SGHRS, CDR2 YFSETQ. CDR3 length: 12 amino acids. The J segment lost 6 bases and the V segment lost 3 bases, leaving 1 base of the junction unmatched. The CDR3 spells CASSSQGDTQYF. Here the CDR3 DNA reads TGCGCCAGCAGCTCACAGGGGGATACGCAGTATTTT.

This clonotype was seen more than once but under ten times. The chain combines TRBV6-2 or TRBV6-3 with TRBJ2-7; 10 bases fit TRBD2. Germline loops: CDR1 MNHEY, CDR2 SVGEGT. V lost 0 bases, J lost 5 bases, and 10 bases stayed unmatched. This CDR3 is 17 amino acids long. The CDR3 loop is CASSYSIPASGGDEQYF. The CDR3 bases are TGTGCCAGCAGTTACTCGATCCCGGCTAGCGGGGGCGACGAGCAGTACTTC.

The rearrangement joins TRBV7-9 to TRBJ1-1; D gene ambiguous. The CDR3 covers 13 residues. Trimming left V 5 bases short and J 1 base short, with 8 bases between. Germline CDR1 and CDR2: SEHNR and FQNEAQ (reference sequence). CDR3 sequence reads: CASSPKENTEAFF. The CDR3 nucleotides are TGTGCCAGCAGCCCAAAAGAGAACACTGAAGCTTTCTTT. The variable domain in full, with the rest retrieved from reference TRBV7-9 and TRBJ1-1, is DTGVSQNPRHKITKRGQNVTFRCDPISEHNRLYWYRQTLGQGPEFLTYFQNEAQLEKSRLLSDRFSAERPKGSFSTLEIQRTEQGDSAMYLCASSPKENTEAFFGQGTRLTVV.

This clonotype was observed many times. This chain connects TRBV5-1 to TRBJ2-7; 9 bases line up with TRBD2. This CDR3 has 14 amino acids. Losses at the gene ends were 0 bases for V and 5 bases for J; bases not matched to a gene: 3. CDR1 is SGHRS, CDR2 YFSETQ, per germline. CDR3 residues: CASSLGRTSDEQYF. DNA for the CDR3: TGCGCCAGCAGCTTGGGCCGGACTAGCGACGAGCAGTACTTC. The full variable domain, in which reference TRBV5-1 and TRBJ2-7 provide the parts outside the CDR3, is KAGVTQTPRYLIKTRGQQVTLSCSPISGHRSVSWYQQTPGQGLQFLFEYFSETQRNKGNFPGRFSGRQFSNSRSEMNVSTLELGDSALYLCASSLGRTSDEQYFGPGTRLTVT.

The chain is built from TRBV6-2 or TRBV6-3 and TRBJ1-1; TRBD1 matches at 7 bases. V shed 6 bases and J 0 bases; nucleotides not matched to a gene: 7. The CDR3 covers 15 residues. Germline V gene data show CDR1 as MNHEY and CDR2 as SVGEGT. This chain's CDR3 is CASSEGQNMNTEAFF. The CDR3 nucleotides are TGTGCCAGCAGCGAGGGACAGAACATGAACACTGAAGCTTTCTTT.

At least ten counts were recorded for this clonotype. The chain links TRBV4-2 to TRBJ2-7; D is uncertain. The CDR3 length is 15 residues. The germline V gene encodes CDR1 LGHNA and CDR2 YNFKEQ. V was shortened by 3 bases and J by 2 bases, with 14 bases between the two germline ends. CDR3 sequence reads: CASSQQPGSPYEQYF. In nucleotides, the CDR3 is TGTGCCAGCAGCCAGCAACCAGGTTCGCCCTACGAGCAGTACTTC.

This chain connects TRBV6-5 to TRBJ2-2, with D perhaps TRBD1 or TRBD2 (7 bases each). Germline V gene lookup returns CDR1 MNHEY and CDR2 SVGAGI. The CDR3 covers 15 residues. V dropped 2 bases and J dropped 6 bases, with 13 bases sitting between them. The CDR3 reads CASSYNRGGAGELFF. DNA for the CDR3: TGTGCCAGCAGTTACAACAGGGGAGGGGCCGGGGAGCTGTTTTTT.

The chain uses TRBV7-2 and TRBJ2-1; the match to TRBD1 covers 7 bases. The germline V gene encodes CDR1 SGHTA and CDR2 FQGNSA. V was pared by 4 bases and J by 5 bases, with 8 bases of the junction left unmatched. There are 15 residues in the CDR3. The CDR3, as DNA: TGTGCCAGCAGCTCCAGACAGGGCCAGGACAATGAGCAGTTCTTC. This translates into CASSSRQGQDNEQFF.

V gene TRBV29-1 combines with J gene TRBJ2-7; no firm D call. Trimming left V 5 bases short and J 5 bases short, with 7 bases between. Looked up from germline, CDR1 is SQVTM and CDR2 is ANQGSEA. The length of the CDR3 is 10 residues. The CDR3 region is CSVQADEQYF. In nucleotides, the CDR3 is TGCAGCGTTCAAGCAGACGAGCAGTACTTC.

The chain couples TRBV4-1 to TRBJ1-1; D remains ambiguous. The CDR3 is 15 amino acids. The V and J ends lost 0 bases and 0 bases respectively, with 8 bases between them. Germline V gene data show CDR1 as MGHRA and CDR2 as YSYEKL. CDR3 region: CASSQDRHLNTEAFF. DNA of the CDR3: TGCGCCAGCAGCCAAGATAGGCACCTGAACACTGAAGCTTTCTTT.

The V and J genes are TRBV7-6 and TRBJ2-7, with TRBD2 identical over 7 bases. With V trimmed by 5 bases and J by 7 bases, 11 bases remained unmatched. The germline V gene has CDR1 SGHVS and CDR2 FNYEAQ. This CDR3 is 14 amino acids long. The CDR3 spells CASSVLGGSHEQYF. Written as DNA, the CDR3 is TGTGCCAGCAGCGTGTTGGGGGGGTCCCATGAGCAGTACTTC.

J is TRBJ2-2 and V is TRBV20-1; D unclear. CDR1 and CDR2 from the germline V gene are DFQATT and SNEGSKA (reference sequence). V was shortened by 5 bases and J by 4 bases, with 20 bases between the two germline ends. The CDR3 covers 16 residues. The CDR3 here is CSAVPLHQDGTGELFF. CDR3 coding DNA: TGCAGTGCTGTTCCGCTTCACCAAGACGGCACCGGGGAGCTGTTTTTT.

This chain uses TRBV7-9 with TRBJ1-5, with D possibly TRBD1 on 5 matching bases. V was cut by 8 bases and J by 5 bases, with 22 bases left in between. CDR3 length: 16 residues. Germline V CDR1 and CDR2: SEHNR, FQNEAQ (reference sequence). In nucleotides, the CDR3 is TGTGCCAGCTCAACAGGCGGGGCGGTCAACGATCAGCCCCAGCATTTT. Translating it yields CASSTGGAVNDQPQHF.

The chain carries TRBV27 and TRBJ2-1; the D call may be TRBD1 or TRBD2 (5 bases each). This CDR3 is 12 amino acids long. CDR1 is MNHEY, CDR2 SMNVEV, per germline (reference sequence). The V gene lost 8 bases and the J gene lost 7 bases, with 12 bases spanning the gap. In DNA, the CDR3 is TGTGCCAGCGGACGAGGGGTAAATGAGCAGTTCTTC. Protein: CASGRGVNEQFF.

The chain has TRBV15 and TRBJ2-2; 7 bases map to TRBD1. This CDR3 is built from 13 residues. Germline lookup yields CDR1 LNHNV and CDR2 YYDKDF (reference sequence). The CDR3 loop is CAVTGVDTGELFF. CDR3 bases: TGTGCAGTAACAGGGGTTGACACCGGGGAGCTGTTTTTT.

Comments on this clonotype: The conserved final phenylalanine or tryptophan is absent from the CDR3, which likely points to a read error. The CDR3 sequence is CSVVSALREAPDEQFL. The CDR3, as DNA: TGCAGCGTTGTCTCAGCCTTGCGGGAGGCCCCCGATGAGCAGTTCTTA. The chain combines TRBV29-1 with TRBJ2-1; 8 bases are shared with TRBD2. CDR1 SQVTM and CDR2 ANQGSEA come from the germline V gene. This CDR3 is 16 amino acids long. Trimming removed 4 bases from V and 8 bases from J; junction bases left unmatched: 16.

The chain is built from TRBV4-3 and TRBJ2-7; D is possibly TRBD1 (5 bases). The V gene lost 0 bases and the J gene lost 6 bases, with 15 bases spanning the gap. Germline V gene lookup returns CDR1 LGHNA and CDR2 YSLEER. The CDR3 contains 15 residues. CDR3 DNA sequence: TGCGCCAGCAGCCAAGACAGGGATACGTACGCCGAGCAGTACTTC. This translates into CASSQDRDTYAEQYF.